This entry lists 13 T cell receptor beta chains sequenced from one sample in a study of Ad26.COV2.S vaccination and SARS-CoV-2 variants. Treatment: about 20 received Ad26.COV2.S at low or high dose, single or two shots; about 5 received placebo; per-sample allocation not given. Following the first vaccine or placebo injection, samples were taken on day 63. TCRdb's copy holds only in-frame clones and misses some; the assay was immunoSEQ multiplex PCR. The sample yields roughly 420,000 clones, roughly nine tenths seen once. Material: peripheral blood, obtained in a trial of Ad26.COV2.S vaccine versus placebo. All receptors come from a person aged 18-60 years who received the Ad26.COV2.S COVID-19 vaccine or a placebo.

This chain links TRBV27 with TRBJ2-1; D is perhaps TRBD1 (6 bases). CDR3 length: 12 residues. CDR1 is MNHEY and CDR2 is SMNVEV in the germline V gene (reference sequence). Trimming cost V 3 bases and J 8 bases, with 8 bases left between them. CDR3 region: CASSFRGYEQFF. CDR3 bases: TGTGCCAGCAGTTTCAGGGGATATGAGCAGTTCTTC.

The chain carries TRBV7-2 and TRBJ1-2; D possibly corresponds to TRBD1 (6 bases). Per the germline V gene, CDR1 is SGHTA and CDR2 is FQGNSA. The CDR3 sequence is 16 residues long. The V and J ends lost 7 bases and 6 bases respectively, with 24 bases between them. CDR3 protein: CASTSTGRGNANGYTF. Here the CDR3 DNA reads TGTGCCAGCACCTCGACAGGACGTGGAAACGCAAATGGCTACACCTTC.

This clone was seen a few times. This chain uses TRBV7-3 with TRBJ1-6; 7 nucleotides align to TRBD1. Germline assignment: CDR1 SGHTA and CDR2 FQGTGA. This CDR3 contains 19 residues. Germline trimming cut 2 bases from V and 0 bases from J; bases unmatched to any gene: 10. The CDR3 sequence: CASSLFRQGRSSYNSPLHF. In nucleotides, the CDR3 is TGTGCCAGCAGCTTATTTCGACAGGGCCGCAGCTCCTATAATTCACCCCTCCACTTT.

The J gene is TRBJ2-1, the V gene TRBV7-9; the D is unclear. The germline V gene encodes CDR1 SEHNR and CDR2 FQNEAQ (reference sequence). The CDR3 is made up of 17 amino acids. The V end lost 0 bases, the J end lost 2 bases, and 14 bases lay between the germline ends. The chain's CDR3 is CASSLAGSAPTYNEQFF. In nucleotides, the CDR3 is TGTGCCAGCAGCTTAGCGGGCAGCGCACCAACCTACAATGAGCAGTTCTTC.

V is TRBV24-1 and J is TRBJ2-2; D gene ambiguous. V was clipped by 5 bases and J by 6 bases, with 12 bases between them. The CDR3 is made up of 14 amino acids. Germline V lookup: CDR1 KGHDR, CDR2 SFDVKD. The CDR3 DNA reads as TGTGCCACCAGTGCTATTTTGGGCGCCGGGGAGCTGTTTTTT. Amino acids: CATSAILGAGELFF.

This chain's CDR3 is CASNRAGGYTDTQYF. Written as DNA, the CDR3 is TGTGCCAGCAACAGAGCGGGGGGTTACACAGATACGCAGTATTTT. J is TRBJ2-3 and V is TRBV11-2; 9 bases map to TRBD2. V was pared by 7 bases and J by 2 bases, with 7 bases of the junction left unmatched. Germline V lookup: CDR1 SGHAT, CDR2 FQNNGV. CDR3 length: 15 amino acids.

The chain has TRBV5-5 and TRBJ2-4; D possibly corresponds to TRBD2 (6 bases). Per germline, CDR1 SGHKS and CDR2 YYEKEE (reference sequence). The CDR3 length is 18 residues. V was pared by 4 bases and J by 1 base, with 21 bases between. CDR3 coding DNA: TGTGCCAGCAGCCTGGACTACCATGAAGGGATGGCCAAAAACATTCAGTACTTC. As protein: CASSLDYHEGMAKNIQYF.

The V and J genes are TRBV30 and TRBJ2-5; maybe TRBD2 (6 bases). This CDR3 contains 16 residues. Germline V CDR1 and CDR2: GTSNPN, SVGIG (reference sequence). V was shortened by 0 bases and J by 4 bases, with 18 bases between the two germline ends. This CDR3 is CAWSVMWGVGSETQYF. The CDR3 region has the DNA TGTGCCTGGAGTGTGATGTGGGGGGTGGGTTCAGAGACCCAGTACTTC.

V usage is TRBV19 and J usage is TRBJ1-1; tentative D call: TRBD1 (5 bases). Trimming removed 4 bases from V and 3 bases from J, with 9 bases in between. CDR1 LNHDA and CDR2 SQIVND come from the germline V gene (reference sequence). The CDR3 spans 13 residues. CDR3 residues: CASSRGIYTEAFF. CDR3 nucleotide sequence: TGTGCCAGTAGTAGGGGGATTTACACTGAAGCTTTCTTT.

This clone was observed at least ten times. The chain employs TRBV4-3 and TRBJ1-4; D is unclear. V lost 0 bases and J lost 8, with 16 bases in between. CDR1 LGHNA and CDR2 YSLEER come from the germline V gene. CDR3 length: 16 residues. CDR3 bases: TGCGCCAGCAGCCAAGATTACGGGGTTCGTGGAGAAAAACTGTTTTTT. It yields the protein CASSQDYGVRGEKLFF.

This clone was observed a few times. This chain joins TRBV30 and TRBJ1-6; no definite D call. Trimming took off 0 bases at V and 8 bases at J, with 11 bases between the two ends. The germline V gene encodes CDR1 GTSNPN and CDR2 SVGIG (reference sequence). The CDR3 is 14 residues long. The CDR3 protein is CAWSVLAGDSPLHF. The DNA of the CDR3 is TGTGCCTGGAGTGTACTGGCAGGAGATTCACCCCTCCACTTT.

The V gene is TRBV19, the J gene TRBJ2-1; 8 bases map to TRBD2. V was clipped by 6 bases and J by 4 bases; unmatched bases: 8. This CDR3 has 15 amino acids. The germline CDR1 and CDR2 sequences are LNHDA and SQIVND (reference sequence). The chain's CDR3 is CASRVAGMMYNEQFF. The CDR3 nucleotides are TGTGCCAGTAGAGTAGCGGGAATGATGTACAATGAGCAGTTCTTC.

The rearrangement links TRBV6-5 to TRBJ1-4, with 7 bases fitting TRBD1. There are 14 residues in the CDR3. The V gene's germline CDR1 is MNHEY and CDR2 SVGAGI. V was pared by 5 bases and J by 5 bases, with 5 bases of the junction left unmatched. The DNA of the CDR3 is TGTGCCAGCAGTACGGACAGGTTAAATGAAAAACTGTTTTTT. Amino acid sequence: CASSTDRLNEKLFF.